This T cell receptor beta chain was observed in a study of CD8 T cells in ankylosing spondylitis. General study points: Within matched ankylosing spondylitis synovial fluid, disease-linked clones were reportedly significantly enriched.

Library preparation for TCR beta used quantitative 5'-RACE with molecular barcodes. TCRdb called the 5' RACE reads again in MiXCR, with one record for every CDR3 protein. In the table there are some 130,000 distinct CDR3 sequences, 11% of which are singletons. This clonotype was recorded at least ten times. What it binds is not known. The germline V gene has CDR1 KGHDR and CDR2 SFDVKD. With V trimmed by 5 bases and J by 3 bases, 2 bases remained unmatched. The CDR3 has 16 amino acids. Sequencing was performed on blood, either unsorted or a sorted T cell fraction (not recorded which). The chain links TRBV24-1 to TRBJ2-2; 13 nucleotides match TRBD2. The sequence was obtained from a female donor with ankylosing spondylitis or in good health (not recorded which). The CDR3 bases are TGTGCCACCAGTGGACTAGCGGGAGGTCACACCGGGGAGCTGTTTTTT. As protein: CATSGLAGGHTGELFF.